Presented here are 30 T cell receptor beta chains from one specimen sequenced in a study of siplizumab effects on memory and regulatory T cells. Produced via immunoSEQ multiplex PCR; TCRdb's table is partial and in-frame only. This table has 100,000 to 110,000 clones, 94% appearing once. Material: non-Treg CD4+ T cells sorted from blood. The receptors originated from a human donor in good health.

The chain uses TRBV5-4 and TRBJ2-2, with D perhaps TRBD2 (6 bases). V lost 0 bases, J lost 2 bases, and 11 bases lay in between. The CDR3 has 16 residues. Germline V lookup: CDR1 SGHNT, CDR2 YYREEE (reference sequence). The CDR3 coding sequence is TGTGCCAGCAGCTTGGGGCTAGCGCTAAACACCGGGGAGCTGTTTTTT. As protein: CASSLGLALNTGELFF.

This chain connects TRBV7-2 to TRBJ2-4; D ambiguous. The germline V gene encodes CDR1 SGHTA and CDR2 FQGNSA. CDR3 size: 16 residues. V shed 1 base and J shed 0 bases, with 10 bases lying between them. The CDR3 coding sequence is TGTGCCAGCAGCTTAGTTGGGCTGTTAGCCAAAAACATTCAGTACTTC. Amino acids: CASSLVGLLAKNIQYF.

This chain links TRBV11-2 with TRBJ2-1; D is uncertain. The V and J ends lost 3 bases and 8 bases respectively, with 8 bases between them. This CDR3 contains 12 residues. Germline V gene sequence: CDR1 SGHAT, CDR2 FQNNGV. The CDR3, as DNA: TGTGCCAGCAGCTTCTTAGGCGATGAGCAGTTCTTC. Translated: CASSFLGDEQFF. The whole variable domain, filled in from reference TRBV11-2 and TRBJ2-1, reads EAGVAQSPRYKIIEKRQSVAFWCNPISGHATLYWYQQILGQGPKLLIQFQNNGVVDDSQLPKDRFSAERLKGVDSTLKIQPAKLEDSAVYLCASSFLGDEQFFGPGTRLTVL.

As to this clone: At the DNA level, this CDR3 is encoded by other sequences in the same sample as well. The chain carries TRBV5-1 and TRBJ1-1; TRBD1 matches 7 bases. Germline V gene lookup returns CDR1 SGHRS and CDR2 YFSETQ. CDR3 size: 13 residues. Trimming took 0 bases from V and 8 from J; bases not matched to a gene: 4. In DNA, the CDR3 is TGCGCCAGCAGCTTGGGACAGGGATTAGAAGCTTTCTTT. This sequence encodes CASSLGQGLEAFF.

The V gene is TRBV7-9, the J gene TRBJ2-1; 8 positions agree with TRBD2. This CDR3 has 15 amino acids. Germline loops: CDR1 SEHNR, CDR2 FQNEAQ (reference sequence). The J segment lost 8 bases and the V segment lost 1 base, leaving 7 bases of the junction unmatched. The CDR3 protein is CASSLGSGSIDEQFF. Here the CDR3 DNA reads TGTGCCAGCAGCTTAGGGAGCGGGAGTATCGATGAGCAGTTCTTC.

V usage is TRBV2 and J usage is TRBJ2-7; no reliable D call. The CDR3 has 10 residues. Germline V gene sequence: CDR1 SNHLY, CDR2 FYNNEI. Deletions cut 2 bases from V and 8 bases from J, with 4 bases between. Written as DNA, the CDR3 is TGTGCCAGCAGTGAATTCCAGCAGTACTTC. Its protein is CASSEFQQYF.

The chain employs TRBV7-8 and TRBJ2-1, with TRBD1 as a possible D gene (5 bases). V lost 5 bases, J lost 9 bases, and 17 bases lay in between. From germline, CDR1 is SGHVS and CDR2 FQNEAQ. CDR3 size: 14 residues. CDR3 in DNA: TGTGCCAGCAGCGTAGAACGACAGTACGGTGAGCAGTTCTTC. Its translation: CASSVERQYGEQFF.

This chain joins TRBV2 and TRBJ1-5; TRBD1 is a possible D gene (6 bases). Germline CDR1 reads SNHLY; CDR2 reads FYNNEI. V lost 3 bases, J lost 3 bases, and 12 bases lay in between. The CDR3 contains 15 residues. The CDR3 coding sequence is TGTGCCAGCAGTGATTTGGACAGAGACAATCAGCCCCAGCATTTT. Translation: CASSDLDRDNQPQHF.

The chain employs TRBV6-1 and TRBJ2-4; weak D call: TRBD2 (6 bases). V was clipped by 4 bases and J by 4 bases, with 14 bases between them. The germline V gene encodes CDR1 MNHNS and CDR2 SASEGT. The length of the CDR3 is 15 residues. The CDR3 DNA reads TGTGCCAGCAGTGCACTAGCCGCTGGGAAAAACATTCAGTACTTC. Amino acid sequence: CASSALAAGKNIQYF.

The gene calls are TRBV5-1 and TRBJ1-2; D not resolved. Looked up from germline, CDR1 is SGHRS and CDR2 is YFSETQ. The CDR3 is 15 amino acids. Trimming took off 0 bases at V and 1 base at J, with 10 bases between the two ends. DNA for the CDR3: TGCGCCAGCAGCTTGGCCGGCGGTCTTAACTATGGCTACACCTTC. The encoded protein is CASSLAGGLNYGYTF.

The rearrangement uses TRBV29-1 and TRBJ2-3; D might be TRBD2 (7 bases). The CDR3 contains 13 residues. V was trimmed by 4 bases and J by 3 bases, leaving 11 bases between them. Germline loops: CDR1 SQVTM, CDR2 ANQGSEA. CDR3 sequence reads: CSVGKGGTDTQYF. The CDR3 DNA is TGCAGCGTTGGGAAGGGGGGGACAGATACGCAGTATTTT.

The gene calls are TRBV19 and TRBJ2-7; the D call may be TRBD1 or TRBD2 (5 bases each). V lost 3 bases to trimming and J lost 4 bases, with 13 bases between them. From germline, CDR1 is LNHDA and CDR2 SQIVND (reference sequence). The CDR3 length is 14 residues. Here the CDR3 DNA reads TGTGCCAGTAGTATCCCAGGGAGCCTGTACGAGCAGTACTTC. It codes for CASSIPGSLYEQYF.

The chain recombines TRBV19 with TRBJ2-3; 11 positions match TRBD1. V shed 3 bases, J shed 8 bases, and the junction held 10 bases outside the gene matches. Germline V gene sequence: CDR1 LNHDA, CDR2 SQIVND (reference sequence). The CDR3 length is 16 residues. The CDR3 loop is CASSIGPDRGRGTQYF. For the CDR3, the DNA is TGTGCCAGTAGTATCGGTCCGGACAGGGGGCGCGGTACGCAGTATTTT.

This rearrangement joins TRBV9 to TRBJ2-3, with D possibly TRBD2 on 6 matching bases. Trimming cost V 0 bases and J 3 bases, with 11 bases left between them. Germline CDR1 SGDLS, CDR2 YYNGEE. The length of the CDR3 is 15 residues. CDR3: CASSVDNGRTDTQYF. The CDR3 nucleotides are TGTGCCAGCAGCGTAGATAACGGGAGAACAGATACGCAGTATTTT.

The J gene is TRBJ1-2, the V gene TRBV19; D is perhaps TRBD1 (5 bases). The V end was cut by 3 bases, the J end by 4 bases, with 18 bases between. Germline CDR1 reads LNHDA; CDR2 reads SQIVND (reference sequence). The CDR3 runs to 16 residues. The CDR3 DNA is TGTGCCAGTAGTATTCGGCAGGGCCAGAGGAGCTATGGCTACACCTTC. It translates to CASSIRQGQRSYGYTF.

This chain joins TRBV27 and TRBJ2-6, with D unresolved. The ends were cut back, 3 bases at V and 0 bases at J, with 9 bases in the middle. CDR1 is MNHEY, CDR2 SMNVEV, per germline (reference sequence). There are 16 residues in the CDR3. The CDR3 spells CASSFQQISGANVLTF. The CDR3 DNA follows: TGTGCCAGCAGTTTTCAACAGATCTCTGGGGCCAACGTCCTGACTTTC. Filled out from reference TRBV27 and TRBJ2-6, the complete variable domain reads EAQVTQNPRYLITVTGKKLTVTCSQNMNHEYMSWYRQDPGLGLRQIYYSMNVEVTDKGDVPEGYKVSRKEKRNFPLILESPSPNQTSLYFCASSFQQISGANVLTFGAGSRLTVL.

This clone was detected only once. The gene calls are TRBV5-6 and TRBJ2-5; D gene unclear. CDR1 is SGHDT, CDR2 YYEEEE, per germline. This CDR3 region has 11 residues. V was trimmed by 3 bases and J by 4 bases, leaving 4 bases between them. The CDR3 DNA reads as TGTGCCAGCAGCTCGAGAGAGACCCAGTACTTC. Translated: CASSSRETQYF. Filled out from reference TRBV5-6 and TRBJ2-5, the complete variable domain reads DAGVTQSPTHLIKTRGQQVTLRCSPKSGHDTVSWYQQALGQGPQFIFQYYEEEERQRGNFPDRFSGHQFPNYSSELNVNALLLGDSALYLCASSSRETQYFGPGTRLLVL.

The CDR3 DNA reads as TGTGCCAGCAGTTTAGGGTCCCCAACCTACGAGCAGTACTTC. It encodes CASSLGSPTYEQYF. The chain is built from TRBV27 and TRBJ2-7; D gene uncertain. Germline values: CDR1 MNHEY, CDR2 SMNVEV (reference sequence). This CDR3 is 14 amino acids long. V lost 2 bases and J lost 2, with 10 bases in between.

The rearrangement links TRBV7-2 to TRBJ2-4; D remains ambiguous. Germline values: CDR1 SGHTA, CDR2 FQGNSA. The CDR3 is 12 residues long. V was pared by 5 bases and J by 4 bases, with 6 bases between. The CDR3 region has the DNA TGTGCCAGCAGCGTCAGAAAAAACATTCAGTACTTC. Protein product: CASSVRKNIQYF.

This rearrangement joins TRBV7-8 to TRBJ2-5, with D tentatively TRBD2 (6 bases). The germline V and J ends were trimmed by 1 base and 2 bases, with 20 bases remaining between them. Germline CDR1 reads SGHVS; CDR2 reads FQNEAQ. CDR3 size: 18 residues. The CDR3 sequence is CASSLGRVSQAPQETQYF. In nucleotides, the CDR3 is TGTGCCAGCAGCTTAGGGAGGGTCTCCCAGGCCCCTCAAGAGACCCAGTACTTC.

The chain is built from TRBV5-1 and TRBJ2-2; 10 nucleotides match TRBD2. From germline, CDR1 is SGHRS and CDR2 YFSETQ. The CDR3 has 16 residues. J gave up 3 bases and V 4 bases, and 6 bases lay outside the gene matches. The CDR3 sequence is CASSSSGRSDTGELFF. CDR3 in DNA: TGCGCCAGCAGCAGTAGCGGGAGGTCTGACACCGGGGAGCTGTTTTTT.

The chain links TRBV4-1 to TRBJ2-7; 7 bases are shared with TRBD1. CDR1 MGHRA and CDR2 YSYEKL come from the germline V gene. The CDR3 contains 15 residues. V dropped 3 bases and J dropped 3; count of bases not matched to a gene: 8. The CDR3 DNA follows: TGCGCCAGCAGCCAGAGAAAGACAGGGAACTACGAGCAGTACTTC. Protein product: CASSQRKTGNYEQYF.

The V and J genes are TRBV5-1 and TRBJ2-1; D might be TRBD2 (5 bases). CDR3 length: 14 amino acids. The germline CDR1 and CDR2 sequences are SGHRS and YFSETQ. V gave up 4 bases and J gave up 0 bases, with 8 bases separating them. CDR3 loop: CASSLTTSYNEQFF. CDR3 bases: TGCGCCAGCAGCCTGACTACCTCCTACAATGAGCAGTTCTTC. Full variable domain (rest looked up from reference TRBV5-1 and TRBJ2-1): KAGVTQTPRYLIKTRGQQVTLSCSPISGHRSVSWYQQTPGQGLQFLFEYFSETQRNKGNFPGRFSGRQFSNSRSEMNVSTLELGDSALYLCASSLTTSYNEQFFGPGTRLTVL.

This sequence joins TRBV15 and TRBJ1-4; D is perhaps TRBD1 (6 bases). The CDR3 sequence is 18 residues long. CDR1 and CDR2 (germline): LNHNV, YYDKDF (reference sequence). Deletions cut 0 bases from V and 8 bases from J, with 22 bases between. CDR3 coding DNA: TGTGCCACCAGCAGAGACTTATCTCAGGGACTAAGGGGGGAAAAACTGTTTTTT. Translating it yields CATSRDLSQGLRGEKLFF. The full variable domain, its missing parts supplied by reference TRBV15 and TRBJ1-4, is DAMVIQNPRYQVTQFGKPVTLSCSQTLNHNVMYWYQQKSSQAPKLLFHYYDKDFNNEADTPDNFQSRRPNTSFCFLDIRSPGLGDTAMYLCATSRDLSQGLRGEKLFFGSGTQLSVL.

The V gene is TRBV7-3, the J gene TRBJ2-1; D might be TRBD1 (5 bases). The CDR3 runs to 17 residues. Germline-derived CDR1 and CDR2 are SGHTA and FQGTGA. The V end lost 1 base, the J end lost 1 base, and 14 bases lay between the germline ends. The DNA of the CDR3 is TGTGCCAGCAGCTTAAATTCGGGCAAGGGGTCCTACAATGAGCAGTTCTTC. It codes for CASSLNSGKGSYNEQFF.

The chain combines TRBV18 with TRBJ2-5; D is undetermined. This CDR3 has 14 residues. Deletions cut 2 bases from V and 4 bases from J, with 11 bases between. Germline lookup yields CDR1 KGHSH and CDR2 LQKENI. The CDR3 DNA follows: TGTGCCAGCTCACCAGGTCAGATAGCAGAGACCCAGTACTTC. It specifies CASSPGQIAETQYF.

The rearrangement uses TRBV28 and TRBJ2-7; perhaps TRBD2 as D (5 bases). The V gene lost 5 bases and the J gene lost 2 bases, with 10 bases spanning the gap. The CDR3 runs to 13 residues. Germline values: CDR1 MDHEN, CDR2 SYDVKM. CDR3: CASSSGATYEQYF. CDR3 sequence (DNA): TGTGCCAGCAGTAGCGGAGCCACCTACGAGCAGTACTTC.

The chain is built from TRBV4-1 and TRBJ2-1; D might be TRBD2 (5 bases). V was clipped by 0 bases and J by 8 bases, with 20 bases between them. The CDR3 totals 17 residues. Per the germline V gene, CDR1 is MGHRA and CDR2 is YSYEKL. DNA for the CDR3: TGCGCCAGCAGCCAAGACAGGAGGTCTTACATGCGGGATGAGCAGTTCTTC. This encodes CASSQDRRSYMRDEQFF.

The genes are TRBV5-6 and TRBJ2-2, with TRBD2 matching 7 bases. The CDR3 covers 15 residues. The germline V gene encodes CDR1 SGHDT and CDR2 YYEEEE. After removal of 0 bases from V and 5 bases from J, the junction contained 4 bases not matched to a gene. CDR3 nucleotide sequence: TGTGCCAGCAGCTTGGGCCAGGGAGGGACCGGGGAGCTGTTTTTT. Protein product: CASSLGQGGTGELFF. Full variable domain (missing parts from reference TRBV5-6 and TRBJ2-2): DAGVTQSPTHLIKTRGQQVTLRCSPKSGHDTVSWYQQALGQGPQFIFQYYEEEERQRGNFPDRFSGHQFPNYSSELNVNALLLGDSALYLCASSLGQGGTGELFFGEGSRLTVL.

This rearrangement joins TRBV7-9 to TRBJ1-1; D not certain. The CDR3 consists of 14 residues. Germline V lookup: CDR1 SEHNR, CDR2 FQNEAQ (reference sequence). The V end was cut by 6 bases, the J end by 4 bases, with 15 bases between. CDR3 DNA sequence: TGTGCCAGCAGTCATCGCGAAGGTGGCACTGAAGCTTTCTTT. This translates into CASSHREGGTEAFF.